Each of the 10 T cell receptor beta chains below was sequenced from the same sample in a study of CD8 T cells in ankylosing spondylitis. From the 5' RACE reads, TCRdb called clonotypes with MiXCR, one entry per CDR3 protein. The top ten clones hold 9.1% of a sample with 350,000 or so distinct CDR3 sequences, approximately 10% of them seen once. The specimen was blood, either unsorted or a sorted T cell fraction (not recorded which). Receptors originate from a female donor with ankylosing spondylitis or in good health (not recorded which).

This clonotype was recorded many times. The rearrangement uses TRBV20-1 and TRBJ2-5, with D possibly TRBD2 on 7 matching bases. The V end lost 8 bases, the J end lost 0 bases, and 13 bases lay between the germline ends. This CDR3 has 13 amino acids. Germline-derived CDR1 and CDR2 are DFQATT and SNEGSKA (reference sequence). CDR3 protein: CSTGGRYQETQYF. The CDR3 DNA reads TGCAGTACCGGGGGGCGGTACCAAGAGACCCAGTACTTC.

The count of this clonotype is one. The junction departs from germline at one end; a sequencing error may be responsible. This rearrangement joins TRBV7-2 to TRBJ2-6; D gene uncertain. The CDR3 consists of 15 residues. Germline V CDR1 and CDR2: SGHTA, FQGNSA. The CDR3 sequence is CASSVRGSGSNVLTF. The CDR3 bases are TGTGCCAGCAGCGTTCGAGGCTCTGGGTCCAACGTCCTGACTTTC.

With respect to this clonotype: This could be a read error, since a much larger clone is one nucleotide away. V and J are TRBV4-1 and TRBJ1-2, with D possibly being TRBD1 (6 bases). CDR1 is MGHRA, CDR2 YSYEKL, per germline. The CDR3 sequence is 17 residues long. The CDR3 protein is CASSQVSGTTDGYGDTF. Here the CDR3 DNA reads TGCGCCAGCAGCCAAGTGTCCGGGACAACCGACGGCTATGGCGACACCTTC.

Many counts were recorded for this clonotype. The chain carries TRBV12-3 or TRBV12-4 and TRBJ2-5, with 8 bases identical to TRBD1. CDR3 length: 14 residues. Losses at the gene ends were 5 bases for V and 5 bases for J; bases not matched to a gene: 7. For the CDR3, the DNA is TGTGCCAGCAGTGGAGGACAGGGCTACGAGACCCAGTACTTC. This gives the protein CASSGGQGYETQYF.

The chain combines TRBV19 with TRBJ1-5, with TRBD1 matching over 9 bases. Germline CDR1 LNHDA, CDR2 SQIVND (reference sequence). With V trimmed by 7 bases and J by 4 bases, 5 bases remained unmatched. The CDR3 runs to 14 residues. The CDR3 coding sequence is TGTGCCAGTATGGGGACAGGGATAAATCAGCCCCAGCATTTT. Translated, it gives CASMGTGINQPQHF.

This clonotype was seen a handful of times. The V gene is TRBV7-8, the J gene TRBJ2-2; D is undetermined. The CDR3 runs to 16 residues. Trimming pared 7 bases from V and 0 bases from J, leaving 15 bases between. Germline V gives CDR1 SGHVS, CDR2 FQNEAQ. The CDR3 region has the DNA TGTGCCAGCACCTCCTGGCCATCCGCGAACACCGGGGAGCTGTTTTTT. Amino acids: CASTSWPSANTGELFF.

This sequence joins TRBV7-2 and TRBJ1-6; TRBD1 matches 7 bases. The CDR3 covers 14 residues. Germline V gene data show CDR1 as SGHTA and CDR2 as FQGNSA. V lost 5 bases and J lost 3; bases outside the gene matches: 1. In DNA form, the CDR3 reads TGTGCCAGCAGCCAGGGGGTCTATAATTCACCCCTCCACTTT. Translation gives CASSQGVYNSPLHF.

Ten or more counts support this clonotype. V usage is TRBV29-1 and J usage is TRBJ2-3, with TRBD2 as a possible D gene (6 bases). The CDR3 runs to 12 residues. V was cut by 4 bases and J by 11 bases, with 16 bases left in between. Germline V gene sequence: CDR1 SQVTM, CDR2 ANQGSEA. The CDR3 reads CSVVSGTGEQYF. For the CDR3, the DNA is TGCAGCGTTGTGTCCGGGACTGGTGAGCAGTATTTT.

The table lists this clonotype with a count of one. Germline and junction disagree at one end, which may indicate a read error. This chain connects TRBV30 to TRBJ1-2, with D perhaps TRBD1 (5 bases). Germline V lookup: CDR1 GTSNPN, CDR2 SVGIG (reference sequence). The CDR3 contains 13 residues. The CDR3 nucleotides are TGTGCCTGGAGTGTACCCAGGGCCTATGGCGACACCTTC. This translates into CAWSVPRAYGDTF.

This clonotype was detected only a few times. The CDR3 protein is CASSSQGSGRDTQYF. The DNA for the CDR3 is TGCGCCAGCAGCTCTCAGGGGTCCGGGAGGGATACGCAGTATTTT. V gene TRBV5-1 combines with J gene TRBJ2-3; a weak D match, TRBD2 (7 bases). The CDR3 is 15 residues long. With 3 bases removed from V and 6 bases from J, the gap between germline ends came to 17 bases. Germline CDR1 SGHRS, CDR2 YFSETQ.